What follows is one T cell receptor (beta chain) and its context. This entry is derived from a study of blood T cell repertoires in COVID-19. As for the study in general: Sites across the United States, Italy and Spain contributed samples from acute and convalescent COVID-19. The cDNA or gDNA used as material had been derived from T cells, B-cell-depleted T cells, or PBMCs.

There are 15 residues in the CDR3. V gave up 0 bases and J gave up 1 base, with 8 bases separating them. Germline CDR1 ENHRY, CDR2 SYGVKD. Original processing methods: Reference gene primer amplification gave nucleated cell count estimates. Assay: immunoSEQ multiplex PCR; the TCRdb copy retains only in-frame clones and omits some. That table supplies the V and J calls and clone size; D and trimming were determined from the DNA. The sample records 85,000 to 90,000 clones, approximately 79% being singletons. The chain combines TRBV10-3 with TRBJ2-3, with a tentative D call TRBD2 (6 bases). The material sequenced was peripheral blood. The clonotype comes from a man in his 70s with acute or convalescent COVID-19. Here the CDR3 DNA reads TGTGCCATCAGTGAGTCGGGGGAGGGCACAGATACGCAGTATTTT. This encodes CAISESGEGTDTQYF.